One and the same sample provided the 6 T cell receptor beta chains below, sequenced in a study of tumor-infiltrating lymphocytes in primary liver carcinoma (dated by TCRdb to the late 2010s). Instrument on record: Illumina HiSeq 2500. TCRbeta-specific cDNA was reverse-transcribed from 500 ng total RNA using a constant-region primer and ProtoScript II reverse transcriptase. The TCRbeta libraries were prepared through three rounds of nested multiplex PCR following a slightly modified ARM-PCR procedure. Multiplex TRBV1-TRBV30 forward primers and a Cbeta reverse primer were used in the first two PCR rounds, each of which was run for about 10 cycles. TCRdb handled the public reads itself, with Q25 trimming in fastp and clone calling in MiXCR, and kept productive beta chains. CDR3 protein duplicates are merged, each entry listing the most common genes and DNA. The sample table lists about 130,000 distinct CDR3 sequences, 60% to 80% of them with a count of one. The ten largest account for around 8.4% of the sample.

Total RNA and DNA were co-extracted from around 20-30 mg of bulk tissue with the AllPrep DNA/RNA mini kit, without cell sorting. Sequencing was carried out using liver tumor tissue from sampling region 3. Per the publication, the cell subset or site label means: tumor region T3, left-lateral pole. These receptors were obtained from a woman aged 55-75 years with primary liver carcinoma and hepatitis B virus infection.

This clonotype came up many times. The rearrangement uses TRBV6-6 and TRBJ2-7; D is perhaps TRBD1 (6 bases). V lost 7 bases and J 5 bases, leaving 18 bases between the germline ends. This CDR3 is built from 14 residues. CDR1 and CDR2 from the germline V gene are MNHNY and SVGAGI (reference sequence). The CDR3 loop is CASTLQGSTNEQYF. The CDR3 region has the DNA TGTGCCAGCACCCTACAGGGATCAACGAACGAGCAGTACTTC.

This clonotype was seen many times. The rearrangement uses TRBV10-3 and TRBJ2-3; the D is unclear. In germline, CDR1 is ENHRY, CDR2 SYGVKD. V shed 10 bases and J shed 2 bases, with 10 bases lying between them. The CDR3 length is 12 residues. The CDR3 DNA is TGTGCCACCAACTCCTACACAGATACGCAGTATTTT. Protein sequence: CATNSYTDTQYF.

This clonotype was recorded once. A read error is likely, as this CDR3 ends without the conserved phenylalanine or tryptophan. This chain joins TRBV11-3 and TRBJ2-3; 8 bases are shared with TRBD2. Germline trimming cut 6 bases from V and 4 bases from J; bases unmatched to any gene: 6. This CDR3 region has 14 residues. Germline CDR1 is SGHNT and CDR2 is YENEEA. CDR3 bases: TGTGCCAGCAGTCCTCGGACTAGCCCAGATACGCAGTATTCT. Translating gives CASSPRTSPDTQYS.

A word on this clonotype: A junction boundary mismatches the germline segment, possibly from a read error. The genes are TRBV6-6 and TRBJ1-3; D ambiguous. The germline CDR1 and CDR2 sequences are MNHNY and SVGAGI (reference sequence). The CDR3 consists of 15 residues. CDR3 bases: TGTGCCAGCACTTACTCGGGATCCTGTGGAAACACCATATATTTT. It translates to CASTYSGSCGNTIYF.

Concerning this clonotype: At one boundary the junction diverges from the germline segment, which might be a read error. The chain has TRBV5-6 and TRBJ1-1; D is uncertain. CDR3 length: 15 amino acids. Per germline, CDR1 SGHDT and CDR2 YYEEEE. The CDR3 region is CASSLRFTRLTGAIF. The CDR3 region has the DNA TGTGCCAGCAGCTTGCGCTTTACACGACTCACTGGAGCTATCTTT.

This clonotype appeared many times. This chain links TRBV11-2 with TRBJ2-3, with a possible D match to TRBD2 (5 bases). The V end was cut by 5 bases, the J end by 4 bases, with 13 bases between. The CDR3 length is 14 residues. Per the germline V gene, CDR1 is SGHAT and CDR2 is FQNNGV. The CDR3 DNA reads TGTGCCAGCAGCCCAGCCGGGCGGGCAGATACGCAGTATTTT. This encodes CASSPAGRADTQYF.